Listed here are 17 T cell receptor beta chains from one sample, sequenced in a study of patients and donors after allogeneic stem cell transplantation. TCRdb reprocessed the RT-PCR reads with MiXCR, giving one entry per CDR3 protein. The table includes approximately 430,000 distinct CDR3 sequences, roughly 17% detected once. Sequencing was performed on blood, either unsorted or a sorted T cell fraction (not recorded which). The receptors originated from a human donor who was either an allogeneic HSCT recipient or a stem cell or donor lymphocyte infusion donor (not recorded which). It is not recorded whose cells these are; they may come from a transplant donor.

Ten or more counts support this clonotype. The chain has TRBV27 and TRBJ2-7; 8 bases align to TRBD1. The CDR3 runs 14 residues. Germline CDR1 MNHEY, CDR2 SMNVEV (reference sequence). With 2 bases clipped from V and 0 bases from J, the junction kept 0 bases outside the gene matches. In DNA, the CDR3 is TGTGCCAGCAGTTTAGGGACAGGCTCCTACGAGCAGTACTTC. Its translation is CASSLGTGSYEQYF.

The V gene is TRBV5-4, the J gene TRBJ2-3; TRBD1 agrees at 7 bases. V lost 3 bases to trimming and J lost 2 bases; unmatched junction nucleotides: 9. CDR1 SGHNT and CDR2 YYREEE come from the germline V gene (reference sequence). This CDR3 has 16 residues. As DNA, the CDR3 is TGTGCCAGCAGCTCGTCCCGGGACAGCCTCACAGATACGCAGTATTTT. Amino acid sequence: CASSSSRDSLTDTQYF.

The chain combines TRBV5-1 with TRBJ2-7; no definite D call. Trimming removed 4 bases from V and 4 bases from J, with 18 bases in between. The germline V gene has CDR1 SGHRS and CDR2 YFSETQ. The CDR3 consists of 15 residues. CDR3 in amino acids: CASSLGLDFGYEQYF. CDR3 DNA sequence: TGCGCCAGCAGCCTGGGGTTGGATTTCGGGTACGAGCAGTACTTC.

The J gene is TRBJ1-5, the V gene TRBV3-1; 7 nucleotides match TRBD1. V shed 3 bases, J shed 6 bases, and the junction held 2 bases outside the gene matches. This CDR3 has 13 amino acids. Looked up from germline, CDR1 is LGHDT and CDR2 is YNNKEL (reference sequence). The CDR3, as DNA: TGTGCCAGCAGCCAGAGACAGGGTCAGCCCCAGCATTTT. It is translated as CASSQRQGQPQHF.

The sample holds a few counts of this clonotype. The V call is TRBV4-1, the J call TRBJ1-2; D gene uncertain. Germline V lookup: CDR1 MGHRA, CDR2 YSYEKL. Trimming took 0 bases from V and 3 from J, leaving 17 bases between them. The CDR3 length is 17 residues. CDR3: CASSQDNGRKAHYGYTF. As DNA, the CDR3 is TGCGCCAGCAGCCAAGATAATGGACGGAAGGCTCACTATGGCTACACCTTC.

This clonotype was counted ten times or more. The chain links TRBV20-1 to TRBJ2-2, with D unclear. This CDR3 region has 10 residues. In germline, CDR1 is DFQATT, CDR2 SNEGSKA (reference sequence). V lost 4 bases, J lost 10 bases, and 7 bases lay in between. The CDR3 loop reads CSATNEELFF. The CDR3 DNA follows: TGCAGTGCTACAAACGAGGAGCTGTTTTTT.

The rearrangement joins TRBV7-2 to TRBJ1-6; 9 positions agree with TRBD1. Germline trimming cut 1 base from V and 15 bases from J; bases unmatched to any gene: 1. Germline CDR1 is SGHTA and CDR2 is FQGNSA. The CDR3 spans 12 residues. The CDR3 spells CASSLGDRVLHF. The CDR3 DNA reads as TGTGCCAGCAGCTTAGGGGACAGGGTCCTCCACTTT.

The genes are TRBV5-4 and TRBJ2-1; D ambiguous. The V and J ends lost 3 bases and 7 bases respectively, with 5 bases between them. The germline V gene encodes CDR1 SGHNT and CDR2 YYREEE (reference sequence). CDR3 length: 11 amino acids. CDR3 nucleotide sequence: TGTGCCAGCAGCTCTGAGAATGAGCAGTTCTTC. As protein: CASSSENEQFF.

The chain links TRBV20-1 to TRBJ1-1; TRBD1 might be the D (5 bases). This CDR3 contains 15 residues. The germline V gene has CDR1 DFQATT and CDR2 SNEGSKA (reference sequence). V was shortened by 0 bases and J by 5 bases, with 16 bases between the two germline ends. CDR3 residues: CSARDLGDSATEAFF. The CDR3, as DNA: TGCAGTGCTAGAGATTTGGGGGACTCGGCTACTGAAGCTTTCTTT.

The chain links TRBV11-2 to TRBJ1-6, with D uncertain. Germline CDR1 and CDR2: SGHAT and FQNNGV. The CDR3 has 14 residues. Trimming took off 5 bases at V and 7 bases at J, with 12 bases between the two ends. The CDR3 reads CASSVAGPNSPLHF. DNA for the CDR3: TGTGCCAGCAGCGTAGCAGGCCCGAATTCACCCCTCCACTTT.

This clonotype was observed a few times. The V and J genes are TRBV5-1 and TRBJ2-5; perhaps TRBD2 as D (6 bases). Trimming left V 4 bases short and J 1 base short, with 11 bases between. Germline V gene data show CDR1 as SGHRS and CDR2 as YFSETQ. The CDR3 is made up of 14 amino acids. The CDR3 sequence is CASSGRSAQETQYF. The DNA of the CDR3 is TGCGCCAGCAGCGGGAGGTCAGCCCAAGAGACCCAGTACTTC.

The rearrangement uses TRBV5-6 and TRBJ1-2; tentatively, D is TRBD1 (6 bases). The CDR3 runs to 14 residues. Germline loops: CDR1 SGHDT, CDR2 YYEEEE. Trimming pared 2 bases from V and 7 bases from J, leaving 15 bases between. CDR3 sequence: CASSFGRGGSGYTF. CDR3 DNA sequence: TGTGCCAGCAGCTTCGGGCGAGGGGGTTCTGGCTACACCTTC.

The genes are TRBV7-2 and TRBJ1-5; the D is unclear. The V end was cut by 5 bases, the J end by 5 bases, with 4 bases between. CDR1 and CDR2 (germline): SGHTA, FQGNSA. This CDR3 contains 11 residues. In DNA, the CDR3 is TGTGCCAGCAGCCGCTATCAGCCCCAGCATTTT. Translated: CASSRYQPQHF. Drawing the rest from reference TRBV7-2 and TRBJ1-5, the complete variable domain is GAGVSQSPSNKVTEKGKDVELRCDPISGHTALYWYRQSLGQGLEFLIYFQGNSAPDKSGLPSDRFSAERTGGSVSTLTIQRTQQEDSAVYLCASSRYQPQHFGDGTRLSIL.

This chain links TRBV20-1 with TRBJ2-3, with D tentatively TRBD2 (5 bases). Germline CDR1 reads DFQATT; CDR2 reads SNEGSKA (reference sequence). Trimming shortened V by 6 bases and J by 3 bases, and 10 bases separated the two germline ends. CDR3 length: 12 residues. The DNA of the CDR3 is TGCAGTGCCCCCCGAGGGACAGATACGCAGTATTTT. It is translated as CSAPRGTDTQYF.

This chain uses TRBV5-6 with TRBJ1-6, with a possible D match to TRBD1 (6 bases). V was pared by 2 bases and J by 4 bases, with 10 bases between. The CDR3 sequence is 15 residues long. Per the germline V gene, CDR1 is SGHDT and CDR2 is YYEEEE. This CDR3 is CASSLQGNYNSPLHF. For the CDR3, the DNA is TGTGCCAGCAGCTTACAGGGCAATTATAATTCACCCCTCCACTTT.

This clonotype was recorded a few times. The J gene is TRBJ1-2, the V gene TRBV6-6; D is unclear. The CDR3 is 13 amino acids. Germline loops: CDR1 MNHNY, CDR2 SVGAGI (reference sequence). Trimming shortened V by 6 bases and J by 5 bases, and 13 bases separated the two germline ends. The DNA for the CDR3 is TGTGCCAGCAGCCCACCCCAAGAATATGGCTACACCTTC. Protein product: CASSPPQEYGYTF.

This clonotype showed up many times. The chain employs TRBV29-1 and TRBJ2-5; a weak D match, TRBD2 (5 bases). With 3 bases removed from V and 3 bases from J, the gap between germline ends came to 11 bases. This CDR3 has 13 residues. CDR1 SQVTM and CDR2 ANQGSEA come from the germline V gene. The CDR3 sequence is CSVEDWEKETQYF. The CDR3, as DNA: TGCAGCGTTGAGGACTGGGAAAAAGAGACCCAGTACTTC. The full variable domain, its missing parts supplied by reference TRBV29-1 and TRBJ2-5, is SAVISQKPSRDICQRGTSLTIQCQVDSQVTMMFWYRQQPGQSLTLIATANQGSEATYESGFVIDKFPISRPNLTFSTLTVSNMSPEDSSIYLCSVEDWEKETQYFGPGTRLLVL.